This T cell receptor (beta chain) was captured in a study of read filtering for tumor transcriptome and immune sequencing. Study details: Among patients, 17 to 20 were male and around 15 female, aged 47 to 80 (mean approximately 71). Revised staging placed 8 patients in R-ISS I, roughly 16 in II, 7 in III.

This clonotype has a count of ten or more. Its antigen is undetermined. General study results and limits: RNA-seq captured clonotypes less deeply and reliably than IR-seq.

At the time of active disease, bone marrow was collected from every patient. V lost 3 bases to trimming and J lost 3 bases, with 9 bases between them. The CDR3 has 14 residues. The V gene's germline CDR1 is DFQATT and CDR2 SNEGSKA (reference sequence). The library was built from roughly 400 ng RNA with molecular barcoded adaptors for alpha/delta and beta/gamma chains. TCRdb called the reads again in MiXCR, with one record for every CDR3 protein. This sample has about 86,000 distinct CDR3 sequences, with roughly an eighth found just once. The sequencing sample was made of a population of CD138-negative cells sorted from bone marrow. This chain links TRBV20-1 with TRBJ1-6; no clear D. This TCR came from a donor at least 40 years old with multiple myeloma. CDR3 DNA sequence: TGCAGTGCTAGCGGAAAGAGCTATAATTCACCCCTCCACTTT. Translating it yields CSASGKSYNSPLHF.